This passage covers 22 T cell receptor beta chains from one sample sequenced in a study of cytomegalovirus exposure and HLA in healthy donors. PCR employed 60 Vbeta and 13 Jbeta primers. Sequenced by immunoSEQ multiplex PCR; TCRdb stores in-frame clones only, minus some. The table has tens of thousands of clones, 73% seen once. The specimen was PBMCs. The receptors originated from a man aged 45-65 years in good health and CMV-seronegative.

The V gene is TRBV10-3, the J gene TRBJ1-3, with D uncertain. The germline V gene encodes CDR1 ENHRY and CDR2 SYGVKD. The germline V and J ends were trimmed by 0 bases and 1 base, with 16 bases remaining between them. The CDR3 totals 18 residues. CDR3 DNA sequence: TGTGCCATCAGTGAGTCGGGAGTGGGCAGGATGTCTGGAAACACCATATATTTT. It is translated as CAISESGVGRMSGNTIYF.

The gene calls are TRBV5-4 and TRBJ2-1; TRBD2 might be the D (6 bases). Germline lookup yields CDR1 SGHNT and CDR2 YYREEE (reference sequence). CDR3 length: 16 amino acids. The germline V and J ends were trimmed by 3 bases and 10 bases, with 23 bases remaining between them. CDR3 amino acids: CASSSSLAVLEKEQFF. CDR3 coding DNA: TGTGCCAGCAGCTCCTCACTAGCCGTCCTCGAAAAAGAGCAGTTCTTC.

This clone was seen a single time. This chain links TRBV5-1 with TRBJ2-7, with D hard to call. V lost 1 base and J lost 4, with 9 bases in between. CDR1 SGHRS and CDR2 YFSETQ come from the germline V gene. This CDR3 spans 13 amino acids. The CDR3 loop reads CASSLTTTYEQYF. The CDR3 DNA sequence: TGCGCCAGCAGCTTGACGACGACTTACGAGCAGTACTTC. The whole variable domain, filled in from reference TRBV5-1 and TRBJ2-7, reads KAGVTQTPRYLIKTRGQQVTLSCSPISGHRSVSWYQQTPGQGLQFLFEYFSETQRNKGNFPGRFSGRQFSNSRSEMNVSTLELGDSALYLCASSLTTTYEQYFGPGTRLTVT.

CDR3 amino acids: CASSLEGHSYEQYF. In DNA, the CDR3 is TGTGCCAGCAGCTTAGAGGGGCACTCCTACGAGCAGTACTTC. This chain uses TRBV7-9 with TRBJ2-7, with a tentative D call TRBD1 (5 bases). V was trimmed by 1 base and J by 0 bases, leaving 7 bases between them. Germline V lookup: CDR1 SEHNR, CDR2 FQNEAQ (reference sequence). This CDR3 region has 14 residues.

V gene TRBV6-5 combines with J gene TRBJ1-5, with D perhaps TRBD1 (5 bases). Germline CDR1 is MNHEY and CDR2 is SVGAGI. The CDR3 sequence is 15 residues long. The V and J ends lost 6 bases and 0 bases respectively, with 12 bases between them. The CDR3 reads CASRPRVYSNQPQHF. DNA of the CDR3: TGTGCCAGCAGACCCAGGGTTTATAGCAATCAGCCCCAGCATTTT.

This chain connects TRBV5-8 to TRBJ2-3; unclear D gene. V was clipped by 4 bases and J by 0 bases, with 3 bases between them. Germline CDR1 SGHTS, CDR2 YDEGEE. This CDR3 region has 12 residues. The CDR3 spells CASSLSTDTQYF. CDR3 sequence (DNA): TGTGCCAGCAGCCTTAGCACAGATACGCAGTATTTT.

The V and J genes are TRBV30 and TRBJ2-7, with 9 bases aligning to TRBD1. CDR3 length equals 16 residues. Germline V lookup: CDR1 GTSNPN, CDR2 SVGIG (reference sequence). The V gene end was trimmed by 1 base and the J gene end by 1 base; junction bases not matched to a gene: 8. The CDR3 protein is CAWSDRYRGLSYEQYF. For the CDR3, the DNA is TGTGCCTGGAGTGACCGGTACAGGGGGCTTTCCTACGAGCAGTACTTC.

This chain connects TRBV6-1 to TRBJ1-1; 8 bases map to TRBD1. V lost 4 bases and J lost 1; bases outside the gene matches: 5. The CDR3 sequence is 15 residues long. Looked up from germline, CDR1 is MNHNS and CDR2 is SASEGT. The CDR3 spells CASSARQGSNTEAFF. CDR3 DNA sequence: TGTGCCAGCAGTGCACGACAGGGGTCGAACACTGAAGCTTTCTTT.

This clone was found a few times. The V gene is TRBV7-9, the J gene TRBJ2-7; TRBD1 agrees at 7 bases. The CDR3 is 15 residues long. With 5 bases clipped from V and 0 bases from J, the junction kept 7 bases outside the gene matches. The germline V gene has CDR1 SEHNR and CDR2 FQNEAQ (reference sequence). CDR3 in amino acids: CASSQEGQSSYEQYF. CDR3 sequence (DNA): TGTGCCAGCAGCCAAGAGGGACAGAGCTCCTACGAGCAGTACTTC.

This chain uses TRBV9 with TRBJ1-3; D possibly corresponds to TRBD1 (5 bases). Per germline, CDR1 SGDLS and CDR2 YYNGEE. V was clipped by 1 base and J by 6 bases, with 11 bases between them. The CDR3 extends over 14 amino acids. The CDR3 is CASSVTGRENTIYF. CDR3 nucleotides: TGTGCCAGCAGCGTAACAGGCCGTGAAAACACCATATATTTT.

This clone was counted a few times. The chain combines TRBV30 with TRBJ2-7, with TRBD1 as a possible D gene (6 bases). This CDR3 comprises 13 residues. The ends were cut back, 1 base at V and 0 bases at J, with 7 bases in the middle. Germline loops: CDR1 GTSNPN, CDR2 SVGIG (reference sequence). Written as DNA, the CDR3 is TGTGCCTGGAGTGAGGACAGCTCCTACGAGCAGTACTTC. Its protein is CAWSEDSSYEQYF.

The rearrangement joins TRBV9 to TRBJ2-1, with 7 bases fitting TRBD2. From germline, CDR1 is SGDLS and CDR2 YYNGEE. CDR3 length equals 14 residues. With V trimmed by 0 bases and J by 9 bases, 6 bases remained unmatched. CDR3 in DNA: TGTGCCAGCAGCGTAGTGGGGAGGGCTAGTGAGCAGTTCTTC. It yields the protein CASSVVGRASEQFF.

The chain links TRBV5-6 to TRBJ2-7; D is perhaps TRBD2 (5 bases). The V and J ends lost 1 base and 7 bases respectively, with 6 bases between them. Germline lookup yields CDR1 SGHDT and CDR2 YYEEEE. The CDR3 contains 11 residues. The CDR3 here is CASSLREEQYF. DNA for the CDR3: TGTGCCAGCAGCTTGCGGGAAGAGCAGTACTTC.

The chain joins TRBV5-1 to TRBJ1-2; D is unclear. The CDR3 totals 15 residues. Trimming took 0 bases from V and 6 from J, leaving 15 bases between them. Per the germline V gene, CDR1 is SGHRS and CDR2 is YFSETQ. This CDR3 reads CASSLAGEVSHGYTF. The CDR3 DNA reads as TGCGCCAGCAGCTTGGCCGGTGAGGTTAGCCATGGCTACACCTTC.

The chain joins TRBV5-1 to TRBJ2-7; weak D call: TRBD1 (5 bases). The V end lost 5 bases, the J end lost 10 bases, and 13 bases lay between the germline ends. Germline loops: CDR1 SGHRS, CDR2 YFSETQ. CDR3 length: 11 residues. The CDR3 coding sequence is TGCGCCAGCAGTTGGTCAGGGAAACAGTACTTC. Translation gives CASSWSGKQYF.

In its sample, this clone was seen a few times. The gene calls are TRBV6-5 and TRBJ1-1; TRBD1 might be the D (5 bases). Deletions cut 6 bases from V and 1 base from J, with 9 bases between. The CDR3 is 13 amino acids. CDR1 is MNHEY, CDR2 SVGAGI, per germline. The chain's CDR3 is CASSVTGNTEAFF. In nucleotides, the CDR3 is TGTGCCAGCAGCGTAACAGGGAACACTGAAGCTTTCTTT.

This chain uses TRBV12-5 with TRBJ1-1; possible D gene TRBD1, 5 bases. Per germline, CDR1 LGHNT and CDR2 FRNRAP. This CDR3 contains 14 residues. V was pared by 0 bases and J by 1 base, with 6 bases between. CDR3: CASGLVGANTEAFF. CDR3 nucleotide sequence: TGTGCTAGTGGTTTGGTAGGGGCGAACACTGAAGCTTTCTTT. Full variable domain (outside the CDR3, taken from reference TRBV12-5 and TRBJ1-1): DARVTQTPRHKVTEMGQEVTMRCQPILGHNTVFWYRQTMMQGLELLAYFRNRAPLDDSGMPKDRFSAEMPDATLATLKIQPSEPRDSAVYFCASGLVGANTEAFFGQGTRLTVV.

This chain connects TRBV30 to TRBJ1-2; D is possibly TRBD1 (5 bases). Germline-derived CDR1 and CDR2 are GTSNPN and SVGIG (reference sequence). This CDR3 is built from 12 residues. Deletions cut 0 bases from V and 7 bases from J, with 9 bases between. CDR3 DNA: TGTGCCTGGAGTGTAGGGGAGGGTGGCTACACCTTC. This encodes CAWSVGEGGYTF.

This clone was observed a few times. J is TRBJ2-3 and V is TRBV7-2; D might be TRBD2 (8 bases). Germline CDR1 reads SGHTA; CDR2 reads FQGNSA. CDR3 length: 19 amino acids. Trimming took 3 bases from V and 0 from J, leaving 22 bases between them. The CDR3 coding sequence is TGTGCCAGCAGCTTCAGGGGGGCGGGGGGCCCCCTTAGCACAGATACGCAGTATTTT. Translated, it gives CASSFRGAGGPLSTDTQYF.

This rearrangement joins TRBV9 to TRBJ2-7, with TRBD2 matching 12 bases. J was trimmed by 0 bases and V by 3 bases; bases with no gene match: 16. There are 20 residues in the CDR3. The germline V gene has CDR1 SGDLS and CDR2 YYNGEE. The CDR3 DNA reads as TGTGCCAGCAGCGCCCGCGGGACGGATGGACTAGCGGGGTCCTCCTACGAGCAGTACTTC. Residues: CASSARGTDGLAGSSYEQYF.

The chain is built from TRBV5-6 and TRBJ2-1, with D possibly TRBD1 on 5 matching bases. Per the germline V gene, CDR1 is SGHDT and CDR2 is YYEEEE. V lost 3 bases and J lost 0, with 13 bases in between. This CDR3 is built from 16 residues. CDR3 amino acids: CASSSPQGSSYNEQFF. CDR3 DNA: TGTGCCAGCAGCTCCCCCCAGGGAAGCTCCTACAATGAGCAGTTCTTC.

V gene TRBV30 combines with J gene TRBJ1-2; D not certain. The V and J ends lost 3 bases and 6 bases respectively, with 11 bases between them. The CDR3 covers 12 residues. Germline V CDR1 and CDR2: GTSNPN, SVGIG (reference sequence). The CDR3 loop reads CAWSPGLHGYTF. CDR3 in DNA: TGTGCCTGGAGCCCCGGGTTACATGGCTACACCTTC. Full variable domain (rest looked up from reference TRBV30 and TRBJ1-2): SQTIHQWPATLVQPVGSPLSLECTVEGTSNPNLYWYRQAAGRGLQLLFYSVGIGQISSEVPQNLSASRPQDRQFILSSKKLLLSDSGFYLCAWSPGLHGYTFGSGTRLTVV.